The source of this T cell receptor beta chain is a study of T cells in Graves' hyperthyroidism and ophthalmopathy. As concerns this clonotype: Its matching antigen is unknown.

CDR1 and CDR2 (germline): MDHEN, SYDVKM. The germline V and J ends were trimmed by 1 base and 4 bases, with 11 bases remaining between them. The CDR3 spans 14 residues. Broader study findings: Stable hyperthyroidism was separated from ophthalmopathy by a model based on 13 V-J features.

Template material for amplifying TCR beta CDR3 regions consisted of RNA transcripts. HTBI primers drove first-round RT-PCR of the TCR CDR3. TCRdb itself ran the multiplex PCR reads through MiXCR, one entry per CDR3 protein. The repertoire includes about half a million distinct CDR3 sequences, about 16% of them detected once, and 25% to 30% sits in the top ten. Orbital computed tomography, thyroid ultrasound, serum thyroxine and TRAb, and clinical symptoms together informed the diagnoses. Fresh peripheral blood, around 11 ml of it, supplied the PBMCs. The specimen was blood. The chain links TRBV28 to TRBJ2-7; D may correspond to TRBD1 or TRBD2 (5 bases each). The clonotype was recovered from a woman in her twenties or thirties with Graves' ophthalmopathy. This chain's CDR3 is CASSLFGGVYEQYF. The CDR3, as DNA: TGTGCCAGCAGTTTATTTGGGGGTGTATACGAGCAGTACTTC.